These T cell receptor beta chains were read from a single sample in a study of blood T cell repertoires in COVID-19. Sequencing was performed with immunoSEQ multiplex PCR; in TCRdb, only in-frame clones are kept and a portion is missing. The sample consists of 90,000 to 130,000 clones, 75% to 80% of them appearing once. The sequencing input was peripheral blood. The source is a woman of 80 years or more with active or convalescent COVID-19. Each CDR3 is given with its conserved first and last residue. Each record gives: D gene, V gene, J gene, clone size, CDR3 DNA, CDR3 protein. The D gene is left open where the match is weak. Only some rows state a clone size, as once, few, many or a class for expanded clones.

>NA|TRBV2|TRBJ2-7|few
TGTGCCAGCAGGGATTGGGGGCACTACGAGCAGTACTTC
CASRDWGHYEQYF
>TRBD1|TRBV28|TRBJ1-2|NA
TGTGCCAGCAGGCGACAGGGTAACTATGGCTACACCTTC
CASRRQGNYGYTF
>TRBD1|TRBV23-1|TRBJ1-1|NA
TGCGCCAGCAGGGTGGACAGGGTGGATACTGAAGCTTTCTTT
CASRVDRVDTEAFF
>NA|TRBV21-1|TRBJ1-5|NA
TGTGCCAGCAGCAAGAAGACAGGGTCTAGCAATCAGCCCCAGCATTTT
CASSKKTGSSNQPQHF
>NA|TRBV5-1|TRBJ2-1|once
TGCGCCAGCAGCCCCCGGGGACAGGGTCTAGCGGGAGCTAGATCAAGATCCTACAATGAGCAGTTCTTC
CASSPRGQGLAGARSRSYNEQFF
>TRBD1|TRBV12-3/TRBV12-4|TRBJ1-1|NA
TGTGCCAGCAGTTTTTTGGACAGGGTGGATGCTTTCTTT
CASSFLDRVDAFF
>NA|TRBV21-1|TRBJ2-1|NA
TGTGCCAGCAGCAAAAGGCGGGGAAAAAAGGGTTGGAATGAGCAGTTCTTC
CASSKRRGKKGWNEQFF
>NA|TRBV28|TRBJ2-5|few
TGTGCCAGGCGGTTTCGAGAGACCCAGTACTTC
CARRFRETQYF
>NA|TRBV6-5|TRBJ2-7|once
TGTGCCAGCAGTTTACTTTCGGGCGCGGGGACCTACGAGCAGTACTTC
CASSLLSGAGTYEQYF
>TRBD2|TRBV7-2|TRBJ2-1|NA
TGTGCCAGCAGCTTAGGTACAGTGGCGGGAGGCCACAATGAGCAGTTCTTC
CASSLGTVAGGHNEQFF
>TRBD1|TRBV3-1/TRBV3-2|TRBJ2-7|few
TGTGCCAGCAGACTCGGACAGGGGGGTCACTACGAGCAGTACTTC
CASRLGQGGHYEQYF
>TRBD1|TRBV5-4|TRBJ2-3|NA
TGTGCCAGCAGCTCGACAGGGGGTCCCGGGACGCAGTATTTT
CASSSTGGPGTQYF
>NA|TRBV4-1|TRBJ2-5|NA
TGCGCCAGCAGCCAAGAGGGTTGGGCCTCCCCCCAGTACTTC
CASSQEGWASPQYF
>NA|TRBV27|TRBJ1-1|NA
TGTGCCAGCAGTGCCCGCGGGACATGGCGGCGGGGGAGCACTGAAGCTTTCTTT
CASSARGTWRRGSTEAFF
>TRBD2|TRBV10-3|TRBJ2-7|NA
TGTGCCCTACCGTTGACGGAACTAGCGGGGGCCCTCTGGGACGAGCAGTACTTC
CALPLTELAGALWDEQYF
>TRBD1|TRBV6-5|TRBJ1-1|NA
TGTGCCAGCAGGACGGACAGGGGGCACACTGAAGCTTTCTTT
CASRTDRGHTEAFF
>NA|TRBV3-1/TRBV3-2|TRBJ2-7|NA
TGTGCCAGCAGCCAAGATATGGGCGGGATGAAGAACGAGCAGTACTTC
CASSQDMGGMKNEQYF
>TRBD2|TRBV7-3|TRBJ2-1|NA
TGTGCCAGCAGCTTAAGAAGCGGGAGGAATGAGCAGTTCTTC
CASSLRSGRNEQFF
>TRBD1|TRBV11-2|TRBJ1-2|NA
TGTGCCAGCAGCTCGGGGACAGGGAATCTCTATGGCTACACCTTC
CASSSGTGNLYGYTF
>NA|TRBV5-1|TRBJ2-7|NA
TGCGCCAGCAGCTTGGACAGGTACTACGAGCAGTACTTC
CASSLDRYYEQYF
>TRBD1|TRBV14|TRBJ1-1|NA
TGTGCCAGCAGCTCTAGGACAGGGCCGGCTGAAGCTTTCTTT
CASSSRTGPAEAFF
>TRBD2|TRBV6-5|TRBJ2-1|NA
TGTGCCAGCAGTTACGAGCGGACTAGCGGGAATGAGCAGTTCTTC
CASSYERTSGNEQFF
>TRBD1|TRBV7-9|TRBJ1-1|NA
TGTGCCAGCAGCCCCGGCGGGACAGGGGTCGACGCTGAAGCTTTCTTT
CASSPGGTGVDAEAFF
>TRBD2|TRBV6-2/TRBV6-3|TRBJ2-2|NA
TGTGCCAGCAGTTACTCCCTCGGGAGGACTATGGCCGGGGAGCTGTTTTTT
CASSYSLGRTMAGELFF
>TRBD1|TRBV11-3|TRBJ2-1|NA
TGTGCCAGCAGCTTAGGAGGGACAGGGGATAATGAGCAGTTCTTC
CASSLGGTGDNEQFF
>TRBD2|TRBV11-2|TRBJ2-1|NA
TGTGCCAGCAGCCGAGGACTAGCGGGAGCTGATGAGCAGTTCTTC
CASSRGLAGADEQFF
>TRBD1|TRBV6-6|TRBJ1-1|NA
TGTGCCAGCAGTTACGACAGGGGAGGGGGCACTGAAGCTTTCTTT
CASSYDRGGGTEAFF
>NA|TRBV27|TRBJ1-1|NA
TGTGCCAGCAGTTCCACAGGGATGAACACTGAAGCTTTCTTT
CASSSTGMNTEAFF
>TRBD2|TRBV5-1|TRBJ2-1|once
TGCGCCAGCAGCTGGGGGGGACTAGCGGGGAACGACAATGAGCAGTTCTTC
CASSWGGLAGNDNEQFF
>TRBD1|TRBV7-2|TRBJ2-2|NA
TGTGCCAGCAGCCAGGGGGCGCGCACCGGGGAGCTGTTTTTT
CASSQGARTGELFF
>TRBD2|TRBV29-1|TRBJ2-3|NA
TGCAGCGTTGAAGGGGAGCGGGGCTACACAGATACGCAGTATTTT
CSVEGERGYTDTQYF
>TRBD1|TRBV5-6|TRBJ1-2|NA
TGTGCCAGCAAGGGACAGGGTTTTGCTAACTATGGCTACACCTTC
CASKGQGFANYGYTF